The 4 T cell receptor beta chains below were found in one sample sequenced in a study of T-cell memory formation after mild COVID-19. TCRdb fed the 5' RACE reads into MiXCR, producing one record per CDR3 protein. Of some 340,000 distinct CDR3 sequences in the sample, approximately 13% are singletons; the top ten hold about 22%. The specimen sequenced was PBMCs or a T cell subset sorted from them (not recorded which). All receptors come from a man younger than 35 who had mild COVID-19 (a few samples of this study predate the infection). Cell type and time point are not known.

The chain is built from TRBV7-9 and TRBJ2-3; 9 nucleotides line up with TRBD2. The CDR3 spans 14 residues. Germline CDR1 reads SEHNR; CDR2 reads FQNEAQ (reference sequence). Losses at the gene ends were 5 bases for V and 4 bases for J; bases not matched to a gene: 4. The CDR3 DNA reads TGTGCCAGCAGCGCTAGCGGGGCTCCAGATACGCAGTATTTT. Its protein is CASSASGAPDTQYF.

This clonotype was observed at least ten times. The chain recombines TRBV28 with TRBJ1-4, with 10 bases aligning to TRBD1. The CDR3 covers 15 residues. V lost 4 bases, J lost 4 bases, and 3 bases stayed unmatched. Germline V gene data show CDR1 as MDHEN and CDR2 as SYDVKM. The CDR3 bases are TGTGCCAGCAGTTCGGGGACAGGGGTTAATGAAAAACTGTTTTTT. Translation: CASSSGTGVNEKLFF.

The rearrangement joins TRBV9 to TRBJ1-1; TRBD1 might be the D (5 bases). The CDR3 extends over 14 amino acids. Trimming removed 3 bases at V and 1 base at J, with 10 bases between. The germline V gene has CDR1 SGDLS and CDR2 YYNGEE. CDR3 amino acids: CASSERGTNTEAFF. CDR3 DNA: TGTGCCAGCAGCGAACGGGGGACGAACACTGAAGCTTTCTTT.

This clonotype was observed a few times. This rearrangement joins TRBV18 to TRBJ1-6; D remains ambiguous. Deletions cut 3 bases from V and 0 bases from J, with 9 bases between. The CDR3 totals 16 residues. Germline-derived CDR1 and CDR2 are KGHSH and LQKENI. CDR3 sequence reads: CASSPFIGSYNSPLHF. The CDR3 region has the DNA TGTGCCAGCTCACCGTTTATTGGCTCCTATAATTCACCCCTCCACTTT.